The 17 T cell receptor beta chains below come from one sample, sequenced in a study of blood T cell repertoires in COVID-19. The repertoire was sequenced with immunoSEQ multiplex PCR; TCRdb's copy has only in-frame clones and lacks some. The sample carries 75,000 to 100,000 clones, about nine tenths recorded once. The sample taken for sequencing was peripheral blood. The receptors originated from a woman of 80 years or more with acute or convalescent COVID-19.

CDR3 protein: CASSLAAARPYGYTF. CDR3 in DNA: TGTGCCAGCAGCTTAGCGGCAGCGAGGCCTTATGGCTACACCTTC. The rearrangement uses TRBV7-9 and TRBJ1-2; no clear D. The CDR3 totals 15 residues. The germline V and J ends were trimmed by 0 bases and 5 bases, with 13 bases remaining between them. Germline loops: CDR1 SEHNR, CDR2 FQNEAQ (reference sequence).

The CDR3 here is CASSNTGGDQPQHF. The CDR3 DNA follows: TGTGCCAGCAGCAATACAGGGGGCGATCAGCCCCAGCATTTT. The chain links TRBV7-2 to TRBJ1-5, with TRBD1 matching over 9 bases. With 5 bases clipped from V and 5 bases from J, the junction kept 4 bases outside the gene matches. The length of the CDR3 is 14 residues. Germline CDR1 SGHTA, CDR2 FQGNSA. Supplemented by reference TRBV7-2 and TRBJ1-5, the full variable domain reads GAGVSQSPSNKVTEKGKDVELRCDPISGHTALYWYRQSLGQGLEFLIYFQGNSAPDKSGLPSDRFSAERTGGSVSTLTIQRTQQEDSAVYLCASSNTGGDQPQHFGDGTRLSIL.

This chain joins TRBV2 and TRBJ2-7, with 7 positions matching TRBD2. The CDR3 runs 14 residues. Germline V gene lookup returns CDR1 SNHLY and CDR2 FYNNEI. The V gene end was trimmed by 6 bases and the J gene end by 0 bases; junction bases not matched to a gene: 5. CDR3 loop: CASRKVAGSYEQYF. DNA for the CDR3: TGTGCCAGCAGAAAAGTAGCGGGCTCCTACGAGCAGTACTTC. The full variable domain, in which reference TRBV2 and TRBJ2-7 provide the parts outside the CDR3, is EPEVTQTPSHQVTQMGQEVILRCVPISNHLYFYWYRQILGQKVEFLVSFYNNEISEKSEIFDDQFSVERPDGSNFTLKIRSTKLEDSAMYFCASRKVAGSYEQYFGPGTRLTVT.

The rearrangement uses TRBV19 and TRBJ1-4; 9 nucleotides line up with TRBD1. Germline V gives CDR1 LNHDA, CDR2 SQIVND (reference sequence). This CDR3 is built from 18 residues. The V gene end was trimmed by 6 bases and the J gene end by 0 bases; junction bases not matched to a gene: 11. In nucleotides, the CDR3 is TGTGCCAGTAGGGCCGCTTCGGGACAGGGCGCAACTAATGAAAAACTGTTTTTT. Encoded protein: CASRAASGQGATNEKLFF.

This chain links TRBV5-1 with TRBJ2-1; a weak D match, TRBD1 (6 bases). The CDR3 has 15 residues. The germline gives CDR1 SGHRS, CDR2 YFSETQ. Trimming shortened V by 0 bases and J by 5 bases, and 12 bases separated the two germline ends. The CDR3 nucleotides read TGCGCCAGCAGCTTGGCCCTAGGACAGCACAATGAGCAGTTCTTC. This codes for CASSLALGQHNEQFF.

In regard to this clone: At one end, the junction sequence differs from germline, possibly due to a read error. V and J are TRBV27 and TRBJ1-2; D unresolved. The CDR3 is 9 amino acids. Germline V lookup: CDR1 MNHEY, CDR2 SMNVEV (reference sequence). The CDR3 spells CESGDGYTF. The CDR3 region has the DNA TGCGAATCGGGAGATGGCTACACCTTC.

The rearrangement uses TRBV5-4 and TRBJ1-6; D remains ambiguous. V shed 0 bases and J shed 7 bases, with 5 bases lying between them. Germline V gives CDR1 SGHNT, CDR2 YYREEE (reference sequence). The CDR3 has 13 amino acids. In DNA form, the CDR3 reads TGTGCCAGCAGCTTGGATCCGAATTCACCCCTCCACTTT. Its translation is CASSLDPNSPLHF.

The genes are TRBV5-1 and TRBJ1-1; D uncertain. This CDR3 is 14 amino acids long. Trimming pared 2 bases from V and 5 bases from J, leaving 13 bases between. Germline V gene sequence: CDR1 SGHRS, CDR2 YFSETQ. CDR3 loop: CASSFQPPGTEAFF. For the CDR3, the DNA is TGCGCCAGCAGCTTTCAGCCCCCGGGGACTGAAGCTTTCTTT.

The V and J genes are TRBV5-4 and TRBJ1-2, with 7 bases lining up with TRBD1. The CDR3 is 15 amino acids. The V gene end was trimmed by 4 bases and the J gene end by 5 bases; junction bases not matched to a gene: 11. Per the germline V gene, CDR1 is SGHNT and CDR2 is YYREEE (reference sequence). DNA of the CDR3: TGTGCCAGCAGCCCAAAACGGGACAGAGGATATGGCTACACCTTC. Residues: CASSPKRDRGYGYTF.

This chain uses TRBV2 with TRBJ2-4; 11 nucleotides agree with TRBD2. Germline CDR1 SNHLY, CDR2 FYNNEI. J lost 3 bases, V lost 7 bases, and 17 bases had no gene match. The CDR3 totals 19 residues. CDR3 sequence reads: CASTDGRLAGHSGKNIQYF. DNA for the CDR3: TGTGCCAGCACCGACGGTCGACTAGCGGGGCATTCTGGCAAAAACATTCAGTACTTC.

The V gene is TRBV21-1, the J gene TRBJ1-2; the listed D gene, TRBD1, was not tested against the DNA. TRBV21-1 is a pseudogene locus. The CDR3 contains 18 residues. CDR3 in DNA: TGTGCCAGCAGCAAGTCCCCCGTCGACAGGGATACGCACTATGGCTACACCTTC. Its protein product is CASSKSPVDRDTHYGYTF.

The rearrangement links TRBV11-2 to TRBJ2-7; D not resolved. In germline, CDR1 is SGHAT, CDR2 FQNNGV. The V end was cut by 7 bases, the J end by 1 base, with 14 bases between. The CDR3 has 14 residues. In DNA form, the CDR3 reads TGTGCCAGCAAACCCGAGGCCGCATCCTACGAGCAGTACTTC. Protein sequence: CASKPEAASYEQYF.

This chain connects TRBV7-2 to TRBJ2-5; D is uncertain. The V and J ends lost 4 bases and 5 bases respectively, with 5 bases between them. There are 11 residues in the CDR3. The V gene's germline CDR1 is SGHTA and CDR2 FQGNSA. The CDR3 DNA reads as TGTGCCAGCAGCTCCCTGGAGACCCAGTACTTC. This encodes CASSSLETQYF.

V gene TRBV6-5 combines with J gene TRBJ2-3, with TRBD2 matching over 9 bases. After removal of 4 bases from V and 1 base from J, the junction contained 6 bases not matched to a gene. Germline V gene data show CDR1 as MNHEY and CDR2 as SVGAGI. CDR3 length: 16 residues. In DNA form, the CDR3 reads TGTGCCAGCAGTTCATACCGGACTAGCGGCACAGATACGCAGTATTTT. This codes for CASSSYRTSGTDTQYF.

The chain is built from TRBV27 and TRBJ2-4, with 7 bases that match TRBD1. The CDR3 covers 15 residues. V was clipped by 4 bases and J by 4 bases; unmatched bases: 7. Germline V lookup: CDR1 MNHEY, CDR2 SMNVEV (reference sequence). The CDR3 coding sequence is TGTGCCAGCAGTTCCTCCGGGACAGAGAAAAACATTCAGTACTTC. It specifies CASSSSGTEKNIQYF.

The V and J genes are TRBV30 and TRBJ2-3; the match to TRBD2 covers 8 bases. This CDR3 spans 13 amino acids. Looked up from germline, CDR1 is GTSNPN and CDR2 is SVGIG (reference sequence). Trimming at V came to 5 bases and at J to 2 bases, leaving 3 bases not matched to a gene. The CDR3: CAWQREYTDTQYF. CDR3 bases: TGTGCCTGGCAGCGGGAGTACACAGATACGCAGTATTTT.

This rearrangement joins TRBV29-1 to TRBJ2-1, with TRBD1 matching over 9 bases. The CDR3 has 16 residues. With V trimmed by 2 bases and J by 0 bases, 5 bases remained unmatched. Per germline, CDR1 SQVTM and CDR2 ANQGSEA. The CDR3 spells CSVESGTGSSYNEQFF. CDR3 nucleotides: TGCAGCGTTGAATCCGGGACAGGGAGCTCCTACAATGAGCAGTTCTTC.